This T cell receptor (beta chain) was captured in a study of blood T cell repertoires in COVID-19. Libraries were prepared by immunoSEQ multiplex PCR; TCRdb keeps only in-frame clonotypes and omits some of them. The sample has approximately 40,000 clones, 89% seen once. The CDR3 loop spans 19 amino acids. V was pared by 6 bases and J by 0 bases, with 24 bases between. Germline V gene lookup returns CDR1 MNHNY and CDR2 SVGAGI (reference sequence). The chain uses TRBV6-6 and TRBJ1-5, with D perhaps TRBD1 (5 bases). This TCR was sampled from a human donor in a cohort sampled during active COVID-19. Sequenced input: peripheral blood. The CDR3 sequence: CASSHLRGAVPYSNQPQHF. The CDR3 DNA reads TGTGCCAGCAGCCACTTAAGGGGCGCCGTTCCGTATAGCAATCAGCCCCAGCATTTT.